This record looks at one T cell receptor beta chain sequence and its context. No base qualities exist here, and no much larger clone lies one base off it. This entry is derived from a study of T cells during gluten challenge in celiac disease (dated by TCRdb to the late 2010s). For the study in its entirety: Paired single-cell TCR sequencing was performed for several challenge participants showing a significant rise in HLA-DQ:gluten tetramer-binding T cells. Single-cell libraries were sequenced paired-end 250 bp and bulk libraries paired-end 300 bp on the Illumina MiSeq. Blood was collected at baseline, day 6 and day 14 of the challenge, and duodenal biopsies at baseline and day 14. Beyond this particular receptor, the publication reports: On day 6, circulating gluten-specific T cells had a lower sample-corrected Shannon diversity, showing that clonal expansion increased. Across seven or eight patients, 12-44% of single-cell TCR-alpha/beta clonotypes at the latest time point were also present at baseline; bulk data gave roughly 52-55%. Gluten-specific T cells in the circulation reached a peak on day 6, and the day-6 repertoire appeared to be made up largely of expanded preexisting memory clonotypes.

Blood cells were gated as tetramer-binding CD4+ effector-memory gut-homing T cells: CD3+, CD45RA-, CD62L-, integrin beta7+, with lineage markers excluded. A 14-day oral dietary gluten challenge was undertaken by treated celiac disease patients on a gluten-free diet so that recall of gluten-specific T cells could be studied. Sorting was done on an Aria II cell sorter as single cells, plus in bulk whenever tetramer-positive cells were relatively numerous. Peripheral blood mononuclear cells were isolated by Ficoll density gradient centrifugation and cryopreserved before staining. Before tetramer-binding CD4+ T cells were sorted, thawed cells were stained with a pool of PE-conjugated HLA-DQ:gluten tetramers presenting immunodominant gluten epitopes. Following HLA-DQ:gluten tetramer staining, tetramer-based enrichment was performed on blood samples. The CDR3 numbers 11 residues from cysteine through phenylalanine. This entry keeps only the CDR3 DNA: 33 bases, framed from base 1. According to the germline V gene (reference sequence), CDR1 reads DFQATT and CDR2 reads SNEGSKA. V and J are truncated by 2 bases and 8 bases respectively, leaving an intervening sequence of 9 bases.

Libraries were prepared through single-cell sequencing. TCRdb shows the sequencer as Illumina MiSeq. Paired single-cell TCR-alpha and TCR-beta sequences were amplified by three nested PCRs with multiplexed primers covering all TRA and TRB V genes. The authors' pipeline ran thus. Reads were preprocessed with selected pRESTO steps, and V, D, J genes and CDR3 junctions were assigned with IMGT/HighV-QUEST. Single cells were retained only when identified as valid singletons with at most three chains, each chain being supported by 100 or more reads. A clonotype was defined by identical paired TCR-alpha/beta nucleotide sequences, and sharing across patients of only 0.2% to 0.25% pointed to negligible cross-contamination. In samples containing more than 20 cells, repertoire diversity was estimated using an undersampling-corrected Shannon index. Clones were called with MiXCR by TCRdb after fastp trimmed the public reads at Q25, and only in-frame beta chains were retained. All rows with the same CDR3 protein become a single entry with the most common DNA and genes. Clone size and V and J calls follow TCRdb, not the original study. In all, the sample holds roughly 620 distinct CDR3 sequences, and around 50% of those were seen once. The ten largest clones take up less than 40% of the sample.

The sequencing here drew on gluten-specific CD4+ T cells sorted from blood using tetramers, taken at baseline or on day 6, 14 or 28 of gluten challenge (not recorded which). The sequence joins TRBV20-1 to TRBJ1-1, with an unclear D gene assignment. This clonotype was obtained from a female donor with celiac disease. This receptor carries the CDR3 CSARQMREAFF. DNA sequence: TGCAGTGCTAGACAGATGAGAGAAGCTTTCTTT.